This T cell receptor beta chain appears in the sequencing data of a study of PD-1 blockade in classical Hodgkin lymphoma. Study conclusions and caveats: Newly diagnosed patients were reported to start with lower TCR diversity than healthy donors.

Worth noting for this clone: Antigen: not known.

TCRdb keeps only in-frame clones here, not all; method: immunoSEQ multiplex PCR. The data show some 27,000 clones, roughly 90% seen once. The CDR3 is 16 amino acids. The ends lost 1 base at V and 2 bases at J; junction bases unmatched: 2. Germline values: CDR1 MDHEN, CDR2 SYDVKM. Regarding time point: newly diagnosed, previously untreated cHL patient sample. Peripheral samples used as comparators were newly diagnosed, untreated classical Hodgkin lymphoma PBMCs. The TCR comes from a human donor with classical Hodgkin lymphoma. This sequence joins TRBV28 and TRBJ1-5, with 10 bases that match TRBD1. Sequenced: peripheral blood mononuclear cells (PBMCs). The CDR3 coding sequence is TGTGCCAGCAGTTTATATGGACAGGGGGGCAATCAGCCCCAGCATTTT. As protein: CASSLYGQGGNQPQHF.